These 6 T cell receptor beta chains came from one sample sequenced in a study of T-cell reconstitution after alpha-beta-depleted transplantation in children. Unique molecular identifiers were used to barcode this TCRbeta library. One entry per CDR3 protein, called by TCRdb with MiXCR from the PCR reads. The data contain 450,000 to 600,000 distinct CDR3 sequences, about 18% of them singletons. The sequenced sample was PBMCs from the stem cell graft donor, obtained from the stem cell graft. The receptors were sampled from a human donor who donated a stem cell graft to a child with acute lymphoblastic leukemia.

At least ten counts were recorded for this clonotype. The rearrangement uses TRBV4-1 and TRBJ2-3, with 13 bases identical to TRBD2. Trimming at V came to 1 base and at J to 0 bases, leaving 4 bases not matched to a gene. The CDR3 is 18 amino acids. Germline lookup yields CDR1 MGHRA and CDR2 YSYEKL. CDR3 amino acids: CASSQVGTSGESTDTQYF. The CDR3 DNA reads TGCGCCAGCAGCCAAGTTGGGACTAGCGGGGAGAGCACAGATACGCAGTATTTT.

The chain recombines TRBV12-3 or TRBV12-4 with TRBJ2-1; D may correspond to TRBD1 or TRBD2 (6 bases each). Trimming took off 5 bases at V and 1 base at J, with 12 bases between the two ends. The CDR3 covers 15 residues. CDR3 coding DNA: TGTGCCAGCAGTGTTACAGGGACTTCCTACAATGAGCAGTTCTTC. It yields the protein CASSVTGTSYNEQFF.

This clonotype came up many times. J is TRBJ2-1 and V is TRBV5-1; 7 bases fit TRBD2. Trimming took 4 bases from V and 4 from J; bases not matched to a gene: 8. This CDR3 has 15 amino acids. Germline V gives CDR1 SGHRS, CDR2 YFSETQ. CDR3 bases: TGCGCCAGCAGCCCCCGGGGTAGCGGGTACAATGAGCAGTTCTTC. It encodes CASSPRGSGYNEQFF.

This clonotype was observed at least ten times. The chain uses TRBV5-1 and TRBJ2-5; D ambiguous. Germline V gene lookup returns CDR1 SGHRS and CDR2 YFSETQ. There are 15 residues in the CDR3. V was cut by 0 bases and J by 1 base, with 10 bases left in between. The CDR3 DNA is TGCGCCAGCAGCTTGGAGGTGGGCAGCCAAGAGACCCAGTACTTC. Its translation is CASSLEVGSQETQYF.

This chain connects TRBV9 to TRBJ2-5; TRBD1 aligns across 9 bases. V shed 4 bases, J shed 5 bases, and the junction held 12 bases outside the gene matches. Germline V gene lookup returns CDR1 SGDLS and CDR2 YYNGEE. The CDR3 has 16 residues. CDR3 coding DNA: TGTGCCAGCAGCCTCCGCCGGGACAGGGAAGGGGAGACCCAGTACTTC. Protein: CASSLRRDREGETQYF.

In the case of this clonotype: The conserved final phenylalanine or tryptophan is absent from the CDR3, which likely points to a read error. The rearrangement uses TRBV4-1 and TRBJ2-1, with D perhaps matching TRBD1 (5 bases). The CDR3 contains 14 residues. Germline V CDR1 and CDR2: MGHRA, YSYEKL. V gave up 0 bases and J gave up 8 bases, with 11 bases separating them. The CDR3 loop reads CASSQELRVYEQFL. The DNA of the CDR3 is TGCGCCAGCAGCCAAGAACTCAGGGTCTATGAGCAGTTCTTG.